Following are 32 T cell receptor beta chains from one sample sequenced in a study of cytomegalovirus exposure and HLA in healthy donors. PCR employed 60 Vbeta and 13 Jbeta primers. TCRdb's copy holds only in-frame clones and misses some; the assay was immunoSEQ multiplex PCR. The sample shows 140,000 or so clones, about 64% of them seen only once. Sample: PBMCs. These receptors were collected from a man aged 60-69 years in good health and CMV-seronegative.

The genes are TRBV11-1 and TRBJ1-1, with D possibly being TRBD1 (5 bases). CDR1 and CDR2 (germline): SGHAT, FQDESV (reference sequence). The CDR3 is 16 residues long. The V end was cut by 0 bases, the J end by 0 bases, with 11 bases between. The CDR3 protein is CASSLAPNRLNTEAFF. Here the CDR3 DNA reads TGTGCCAGCAGCTTAGCCCCGAACAGGCTGAACACTGAAGCTTTCTTT.

The V and J genes are TRBV11-3 and TRBJ2-1; D is ambiguous. Germline lookup yields CDR1 SGHNT and CDR2 YENEEA. The ends were cut back, 5 bases at V and 5 bases at J, with 4 bases in the middle. CDR3 length: 11 amino acids. The CDR3, as DNA: TGTGCCAGCAGCACTCACAATGAGCAGTTCTTC. Its translation: CASSTHNEQFF.

This clone turned up a few times. V is TRBV10-1 and J is TRBJ2-7; 9 bases agree with TRBD2. CDR3 size: 13 residues. CDR1 is WNHNN, CDR2 SYGVQD, per germline (reference sequence). V lost 11 bases, J lost 4 bases, and 9 bases stayed unmatched. The CDR3 bases are TGCGCCGCCGGGCGGGAGGGCCCTTACGAGCAGTACTTC. It is translated as CAAGREGPYEQYF.

This chain joins TRBV4-2 and TRBJ2-5; TRBD2 matches 9 bases. This CDR3 has 16 residues. V dropped 0 bases and J dropped 3; count of bases not matched to a gene: 5. Germline lookup yields CDR1 LGHNA and CDR2 YNFKEQ. The CDR3 coding sequence is TGTGCCAGCAGCCAAGAAGTCCCTAGCGGGGAAGAGACCCAGTACTTC. It is translated as CASSQEVPSGEETQYF.

The rearrangement links TRBV4-2 to TRBJ1-1, with 7 bases identical to TRBD1. With V trimmed by 0 bases and J by 7 bases, 5 bases remained unmatched. CDR3 length equals 14 residues. Germline V gene data show CDR1 as LGHNA and CDR2 as YNFKEQ. CDR3 region: CASSQEGTVDEAFF. CDR3 nucleotides: TGTGCCAGCAGCCAAGAGGGGACAGTAGATGAAGCTTTCTTT.

The chain joins TRBV6-6 to TRBJ2-7; 10 nucleotides line up with TRBD1. V shed 2 bases, J shed 6 bases, and the junction held 4 bases outside the gene matches. Germline-derived CDR1 and CDR2 are MNHNY and SVGAGI (reference sequence). The CDR3 runs to 14 residues. The CDR3 region is CASSYGGTGAEQYF. The CDR3 DNA reads as TGTGCCAGCAGTTACGGGGGGACAGGGGCCGAGCAGTACTTC.

The V gene is TRBV5-1, the J gene TRBJ2-1, with 14 bases that match TRBD2. The CDR3 contains 16 residues. The V segment lost 4 bases and the J segment 9 bases; nucleotides outside the gene matches: 9. Looked up from germline, CDR1 is SGHRS and CDR2 is YFSETQ. The CDR3 protein is CASSPGTSGSSGEQFF. In nucleotides, the CDR3 is TGCGCCAGCAGCCCGGGGACTAGCGGGAGTAGTGGTGAGCAGTTCTTC.

With regard to this clone: This sample includes further DNA sequences coding for the same CDR3. The chain links TRBV12-5 to TRBJ2-2; 7 nucleotides match TRBD1. Germline assignment: CDR1 LGHNT and CDR2 FRNRAP. V dropped 5 bases and J dropped 2; count of bases not matched to a gene: 5. This CDR3 is built from 15 residues. This CDR3 is CASGLTGANTGELFF. DNA for the CDR3: TGTGCTAGTGGTCTCACAGGGGCAAACACCGGGGAGCTGTTTTTT.

The CDR3 sequence is CASSDRINQPQHF. As DNA, the CDR3 is TGTGCCAGCAGTGACAGGATCAATCAGCCCCAGCATTTT. V usage is TRBV6-1 and J usage is TRBJ1-5; unclear D gene. The CDR3 extends over 13 amino acids. V was cut by 3 bases and J by 3 bases, with 6 bases left in between. The germline V gene has CDR1 MNHNS and CDR2 SASEGT.

V usage is TRBV5-1 and J usage is TRBJ1-4, with 7 bases aligning to TRBD1. V lost 5 bases and J lost 7; bases outside the gene matches: 8. Germline assignment: CDR1 SGHRS and CDR2 YFSETQ. The length of the CDR3 is 14 residues. CDR3 bases: TGCGCCAGCAGTAGAGGGGGCAGGAGTGAAAAACTGTTTTTT. Encoded protein: CASSRGGRSEKLFF.

The V and J genes are TRBV29-1 and TRBJ2-7; tentatively, D is TRBD1 (5 bases). The V gene's germline CDR1 is SQVTM and CDR2 ANQGSEA. V lost 6 bases and J lost 3, with 21 bases in between. This CDR3 has 15 residues. Here the CDR3 reads CSVAPEVGVGYEQYF. The CDR3 region has the DNA TGCAGCGTCGCACCAGAGGTAGGGGTTGGCTACGAGCAGTACTTC.

The V gene is TRBV5-1, the J gene TRBJ2-7; 8 bases are a match to TRBD1. The V gene's germline CDR1 is SGHRS and CDR2 YFSETQ. J gave up 0 bases and V 3 bases, and 5 bases lay outside the gene matches. The CDR3 totals 15 residues. As DNA, the CDR3 is TGCGCCAGCAGCTCAGGACAGGGAGGCTCCTACGAGCAGTACTTC. This codes for CASSSGQGGSYEQYF.

The table lists this clone with a count of one. The chain uses TRBV5-1 and TRBJ2-7; TRBD1 agrees at 7 bases. After removal of 9 bases from V and 2 bases from J, the junction contained 8 bases not matched to a gene. The CDR3 contains 13 residues. Germline V CDR1 and CDR2: SGHRS, YFSETQ. CDR3 nucleotide sequence: TGCGCCACCAGGGACAGTCCCCCCTACGAGCAGTACTTC. Its translation: CATRDSPPYEQYF.

This sequence joins TRBV27 and TRBJ2-7; 8 bases line up with TRBD1. Germline CDR1 is MNHEY and CDR2 is SMNVEV (reference sequence). The CDR3 extends over 12 amino acids. V gave up 9 bases and J gave up 7 bases; unmatched junction bases: 8. The CDR3 coding sequence is TGTGCCAGTTGGACAGGGATGAGGGAGCAGTACTTC. Translating it yields CASWTGMREQYF.

The gene calls are TRBV15 and TRBJ2-1, with D uncertain. Germline V CDR1 and CDR2: LNHNV, YYDKDF (reference sequence). The CDR3 is 14 residues long. The V end lost 0 bases, the J end lost 0 bases, and 3 bases lay between the germline ends. CDR3 protein: CATSRDGSYNEQFF. CDR3 DNA: TGTGCCACCAGCAGAGACGGCTCCTACAATGAGCAGTTCTTC.

CDR3 bases: TGTGCCAGCAGTGAGTTGGGACAGGGGCTCTCCGGGGAGCTGTTTTTT. It translates to CASSELGQGLSGELFF. V and J are TRBV6-4 and TRBJ2-2; 10 bases fit TRBD1. This CDR3 comprises 16 residues. The germline CDR1 and CDR2 sequences are MRHNA and SNTAGT. With 3 bases clipped from V and 6 bases from J, the junction kept 7 bases outside the gene matches.

V usage is TRBV19 and J usage is TRBJ1-4; 7 bases map to TRBD1. CDR3 length: 14 residues. Germline lookup yields CDR1 LNHDA and CDR2 SQIVND (reference sequence). V was clipped by 2 bases and J by 5 bases; unmatched bases: 2. CDR3 bases: TGTGCCAGTAGTATACAGGGGGAGAATGAAAAACTGTTTTTT. This codes for CASSIQGENEKLFF.

The chain employs TRBV6-5 and TRBJ1-5; D is undetermined. CDR3 length: 13 amino acids. Germline assignment: CDR1 MNHEY and CDR2 SVGAGI. V shed 7 bases and J shed 6 bases, with 13 bases lying between them. The DNA for the CDR3 is TGTGCCAGCAAAAGTGCCCCCAGTCAGCCCCAGCATTTT. As protein: CASKSAPSQPQHF.

This clone has only one observation. The chain combines TRBV2 with TRBJ2-1, with 16 bases lining up with TRBD2. V trimming: 6 bases; J trimming: 9 bases; junction bases outside the gene matches: 8. CDR1 and CDR2 (germline): SNHLY, FYNNEI. CDR3 length: 16 amino acids. Here the CDR3 reads CASRVGTSGRESEQFF. For the CDR3, the DNA is TGTGCCAGCAGGGTTGGGACTAGCGGGAGGGAAAGTGAGCAGTTCTTC.

V and J are TRBV5-6 and TRBJ2-7, with D possibly being TRBD1 (6 bases). CDR1 and CDR2 (germline): SGHDT, YYEEEE. Deletions cut 6 bases from V and 1 base from J, with 17 bases between. The CDR3 is 15 residues long. The CDR3 loop is CASIREGGLSYEQYF. The CDR3 DNA is TGTGCCAGCATCCGCGAAGGGGGTTTGTCCTACGAGCAGTACTTC.

This chain joins TRBV5-4 and TRBJ2-7; weak D call: TRBD2 (6 bases). V was pared by 5 bases and J by 3 bases, with 15 bases between. CDR3 size: 14 residues. Germline loops: CDR1 SGHNT, CDR2 YYREEE (reference sequence). CDR3 region: CASSTAGTLYEQYF. CDR3 DNA sequence: TGTGCCAGCAGTACAGCCGGGACTCTCTACGAGCAGTACTTC. Combining the CDR3 with reference TRBV5-4 and TRBJ2-7 gives the whole variable domain ETGVTQSPTHLIKTRGQQVTLRCSSQSGHNTVSWYQQALGQGPQFIFQYYREEENGRGNFPPRFSGLQFPNYSSELNVNALELDDSALYLCASSTAGTLYEQYFGPGTRLTVT.

The rearrangement joins TRBV7-2 to TRBJ2-1, with D perhaps TRBD2 (6 bases). This CDR3 is built from 13 residues. Deletions cut 5 bases from V and 10 bases from J, with 15 bases between. Germline values: CDR1 SGHTA, CDR2 FQGNSA. CDR3 residues: CASSKILAEEQFF. The DNA for the CDR3 is TGTGCCAGCAGCAAGATTTTAGCGGAAGAGCAGTTCTTC.

This clone was found a few times. This chain links TRBV27 with TRBJ2-7, with TRBD1 matching over 8 bases. V was clipped by 3 bases and J by 6 bases; unmatched bases: 13. CDR3 length: 16 amino acids. The germline gives CDR1 MNHEY, CDR2 SMNVEV (reference sequence). The CDR3 DNA reads as TGTGCCAGCAGTTTTTGGTCAGGGGGCCCTTCAGGCGAGCAGTACTTC. It specifies CASSFWSGGPSGEQYF.

The chain couples TRBV7-2 to TRBJ2-5; 7 bases match TRBD2. V dropped 5 bases and J dropped 6; count of bases not matched to a gene: 18. The CDR3 is made up of 17 amino acids. Germline V gene sequence: CDR1 SGHTA, CDR2 FQGNSA. For the CDR3, the DNA is TGTGCCAGCAGCCCCCCGGGGGGAGACTTTTTGGGTCAGACCCAGTACTTC. It yields the protein CASSPPGGDFLGQTQYF.

The CDR3 region is CASSRSGGGNQPQHF. CDR3 nucleotide sequence: TGTGCCAGCAGCCGAAGTGGGGGGGGCAATCAGCCCCAGCATTTT. The chain is built from TRBV14 and TRBJ1-5; D is possibly TRBD1 (5 bases). The CDR3 spans 15 residues. V gave up 4 bases and J gave up 2 bases, with 12 bases separating them. Per the germline V gene, CDR1 is SGHDN and CDR2 is FVKESK.

The rearrangement uses TRBV21-1 and TRBJ1-5; TRBD1 reflects the table's D call only, with no check against the DNA. TRBV21-1 counts as a pseudogene. The CDR3 covers 19 residues. CDR3 loop: CASSKGGVTGVPAYQPQHF. CDR3 DNA sequence: TGTGCCAGCAGCAAAGGGGGAGTAACAGGGGTCCCCGCCTATCAGCCCCAGCATTTT.

A single count supports this clone. The V gene is TRBV27, the J gene TRBJ2-3, with D perhaps matching TRBD2 (6 bases). This CDR3 is built from 15 residues. Germline V gene sequence: CDR1 MNHEY, CDR2 SMNVEV (reference sequence). V lost 4 bases and J 1 base, leaving 12 bases between the germline ends. In DNA form, the CDR3 reads TGTGCCAGCAGTTCCGCAGGAGGGCGCACAGATACGCAGTATTTT. Translated: CASSSAGGRTDTQYF.

This clone came up once. V usage is TRBV28 and J usage is TRBJ1-1; 7 bases agree with TRBD1. Germline V gene sequence: CDR1 MDHEN, CDR2 SYDVKM. V dropped 6 bases and J dropped 7; count of bases not matched to a gene: 11. The CDR3 contains 14 residues. This CDR3 is CASSLTGSSREAFF. The CDR3 region has the DNA TGTGCCAGCAGCCTGACAGGGTCGTCGCGTGAAGCTTTCTTT.

This chain joins TRBV5-1 and TRBJ1-3; 7 positions match TRBD1. Losses at the gene ends were 1 base for V and 4 bases for J; bases not matched to a gene: 5. The CDR3 spans 15 residues. The V gene's germline CDR1 is SGHRS and CDR2 YFSETQ. The DNA for the CDR3 is TGCGCCAGCAGCTTGTTACAGGGGACGGGAAACACCATATATTTT. As protein: CASSLLQGTGNTIYF.

This clone was seen a few times. This chain links TRBV10-3 with TRBJ2-7, with a weak D call TRBD2 (5 bases). The CDR3 runs 15 residues. Germline V lookup: CDR1 ENHRY, CDR2 SYGVKD. Trimming pared 0 bases from V and 2 bases from J, leaving 11 bases between. This CDR3 reads CAISESADSAYEQYF. CDR3 in DNA: TGTGCCATCAGTGAGTCAGCGGACTCCGCCTACGAGCAGTACTTC.

CDR3 sequence: CASSGTGATNEKLFF. For the CDR3, the DNA is TGTGCCAGCTCAGGAACAGGGGCAACTAATGAAAAACTGTTTTTT. The gene calls are TRBV18 and TRBJ1-4, with TRBD1 matching over 7 bases. Unmatched junction bases numbered 3, after V lost 5 bases and J lost 0 bases. The CDR3 loop spans 15 amino acids. The germline CDR1 and CDR2 sequences are KGHSH and LQKENI.

The chain recombines TRBV6-5 with TRBJ2-2, with D tentatively TRBD2 (6 bases). Looked up from germline, CDR1 is MNHEY and CDR2 is SVGAGI. The CDR3 extends over 13 amino acids. V was trimmed by 7 bases and J by 5 bases, leaving 11 bases between them. The CDR3 loop reads CASIASGTGELFF. The CDR3, as DNA: TGTGCCAGCATCGCCAGCGGGACCGGGGAGCTGTTTTTT.